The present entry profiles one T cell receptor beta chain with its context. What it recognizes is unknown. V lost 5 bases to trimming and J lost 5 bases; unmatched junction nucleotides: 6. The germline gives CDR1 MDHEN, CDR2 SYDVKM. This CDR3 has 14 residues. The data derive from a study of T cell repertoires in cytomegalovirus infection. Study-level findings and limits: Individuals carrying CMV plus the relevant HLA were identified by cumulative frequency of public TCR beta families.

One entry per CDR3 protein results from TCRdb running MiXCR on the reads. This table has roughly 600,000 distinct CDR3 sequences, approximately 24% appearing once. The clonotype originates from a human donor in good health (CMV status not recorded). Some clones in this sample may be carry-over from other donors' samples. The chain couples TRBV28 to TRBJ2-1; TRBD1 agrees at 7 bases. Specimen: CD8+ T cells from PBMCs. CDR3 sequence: CASSPLQGHNEQFF. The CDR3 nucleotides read TGTGCCAGCAGTCCTTTACAGGGGCACAATGAGCAGTTCTTC.